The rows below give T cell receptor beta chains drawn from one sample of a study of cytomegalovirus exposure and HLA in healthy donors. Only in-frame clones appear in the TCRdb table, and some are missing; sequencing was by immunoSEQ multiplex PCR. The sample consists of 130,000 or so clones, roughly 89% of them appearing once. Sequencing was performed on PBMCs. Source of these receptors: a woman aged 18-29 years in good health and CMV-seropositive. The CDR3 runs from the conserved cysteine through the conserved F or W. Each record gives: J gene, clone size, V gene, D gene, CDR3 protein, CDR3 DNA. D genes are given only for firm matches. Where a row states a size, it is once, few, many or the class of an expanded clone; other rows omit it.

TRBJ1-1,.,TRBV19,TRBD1,CASSLQPRDRGNTEAFF,TGTGCCAGTAGTCTCCAACCTCGGGACAGGGGGAACACTGAAGCTTTCTTT
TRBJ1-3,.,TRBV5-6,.,CASSQTQTVNSGNTIYF,TGTGCCAGCAGCCAAACCCAGACAGTGAACTCTGGAAACACCATATATTTT
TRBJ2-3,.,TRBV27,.,CASSPFGGVSTDTQYF,TGTGCCAGCAGTCCTTTTGGAGGGGTTAGCACAGATACGCAGTATTTT
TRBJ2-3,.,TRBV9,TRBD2,CASSVEGTSLDTQYF,TGTGCCAGCAGCGTAGAAGGGACTAGCTTAGATACGCAGTATTTT
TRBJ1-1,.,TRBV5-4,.,CASSSARGNTEAFF,TGTGCCAGCAGCTCGGCGCGAGGGAACACTGAAGCTTTCTTT
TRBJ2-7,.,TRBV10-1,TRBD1,CASSEQSRDSAYEQYF,TGCGCCAGCAGTGAGCAATCACGGGACAGTGCCTACGAGCAGTACTTC
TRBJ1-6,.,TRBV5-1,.,CASSLGAGAGSPLHF,TGCGCCAGCAGCTTGGGTGCAGGGGCCGGGTCACCCCTCCACTTT
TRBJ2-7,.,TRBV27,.,CASSSRFTEQYF,TGTGCCAGCAGTTCCAGGTTTACCGAGCAGTACTTC
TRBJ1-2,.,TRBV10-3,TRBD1,CAISEPRTGTNYGYTF,TGTGCCATCAGTGAGCCACGGACAGGGACTAACTATGGCTACACCTTC
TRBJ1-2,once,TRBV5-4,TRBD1,CASSPGTVTYYGYTF,TGTGCCAGCAGCCCCGGGACAGTCACCTACTATGGCTACACCTTC
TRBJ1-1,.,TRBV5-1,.,CASSLGRQSAEAFF,TGCGCCAGCAGCTTGGGACGACAGTCTGCTGAAGCTTTCTTT
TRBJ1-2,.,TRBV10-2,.,CASSDQLTRGYTF,TGCGCCAGCAGTGACCAGCTCACGAGGGGCTACACCTTC
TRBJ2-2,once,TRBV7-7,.,CASSLSYTGELFF,TGTGCCAGCAGCTTATCGTATACCGGGGAGCTGTTTTTT
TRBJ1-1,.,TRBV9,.,CASSGNRFTEAFF,TGTGCCAGCAGCGGAAACAGGTTCACTGAAGCTTTCTTT
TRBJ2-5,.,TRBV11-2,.,CASSLGFLQETQYF,TGTGCCAGCAGCTTAGGATTCCTACAAGAGACCCAGTACTTC
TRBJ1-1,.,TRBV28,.,CASSLIGARTEAFF,TGTGCCAGCAGTTTAATAGGGGCGCGCACTGAAGCTTTCTTT
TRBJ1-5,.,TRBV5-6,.,CASSFYRAGNQPQHF,TGTGCCAGCAGCTTTTACAGGGCTGGCAATCAGCCCCAGCATTTT
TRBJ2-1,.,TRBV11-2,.,CASSLGGYAEQFF,TGTGCCAGCAGCTTGGGGGGTTACGCGGAGCAGTTCTTC
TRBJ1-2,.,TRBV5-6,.,CASSLSGVDYGYTF,TGTGCCAGCAGCTTGTCCGGGGTCGACTATGGCTACACCTTC
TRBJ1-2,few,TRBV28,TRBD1,CASSPDRGHGYTF,TGTGCCAGCAGTCCCGACAGGGGGCATGGCTACACCTTC
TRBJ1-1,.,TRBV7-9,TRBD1,CASSVGYGTGDTEAFF,TGTGCCAGCAGCGTGGGCTATGGGACAGGAGACACTGAAGCTTTCTTT
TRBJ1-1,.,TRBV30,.,CAWSKGGGTEAFF,TGTGCCTGGAGTAAGGGAGGAGGCACTGAAGCTTTCTTT
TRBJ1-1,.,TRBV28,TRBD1,CASINRGYTEAFF,TGTGCCAGCATCAACAGGGGGTACACTGAAGCTTTCTTT
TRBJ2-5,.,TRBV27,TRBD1,CASGLDRALQETQYF,TGTGCCAGCGGACTCGACAGGGCTCTCCAAGAGACCCAGTACTTC
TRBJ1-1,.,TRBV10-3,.,CAISDTNTEAFF,TGTGCCATCAGTGACACTAACACTGAAGCTTTCTTT
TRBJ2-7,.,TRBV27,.,CASSSLNRVAYF,TGTGCCAGCAGTTCCCTCAACAGGGTGGCTTACTTC
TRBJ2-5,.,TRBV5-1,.,CASSLGQGSWETQYF,TGCGCCAGCAGCTTGGGCCAGGGGTCCTGGGAGACCCAGTACTTC
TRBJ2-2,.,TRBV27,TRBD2,CASSLLGLAGEAGELFF,TGTGCCAGCAGTCTTCTCGGACTAGCGGGGGAGGCCGGGGAGCTGTTTTTT
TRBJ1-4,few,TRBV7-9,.,CASSPLGYTEEKLFF,TGTGCCAGCAGCCCCCTCGGGTACACCGAGGAAAAACTGTTTTTT
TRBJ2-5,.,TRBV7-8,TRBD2,CASGVVRGDNYQETQYF,TGTGCCAGCGGAGTTGTGCGGGGGGACAACTACCAAGAGACCCAGTACTTC
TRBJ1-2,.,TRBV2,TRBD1,CASSSLGDRGYGYTF,TGTGCCAGCAGCTCCCTCGGGGACAGGGGCTATGGCTACACCTTC
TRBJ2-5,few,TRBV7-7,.,CASSPAGTLKETQYF,TGTGCCAGCAGCCCCGCCGGGACTCTAAAAGAGACCCAGTACTTC
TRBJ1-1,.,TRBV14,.,CASSQDFWNTEAFF,TGTGCCAGCAGCCAAGATTTCTGGAACACTGAAGCTTTCTTT
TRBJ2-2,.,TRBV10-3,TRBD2,CAISESDYFGHGRSGELFF,TGTGCCATCAGTGAGTCGGATTACTTCGGACACGGGAGGTCCGGGGAGCTGTTTTTT
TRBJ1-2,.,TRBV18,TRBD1,CASSPGQGANYGYTF,TGTGCCAGCTCACCGGGACAGGGGGCAAACTATGGCTACACCTTC
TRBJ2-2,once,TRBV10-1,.,CASSEGLAYTGELFF,TGCGCCAGCAGTGAGGGCCTAGCGTACACCGGGGAGCTGTTTTTT
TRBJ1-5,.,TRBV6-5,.,CASRGAGNSNQPQHF,TGTGCCAGTCGAGGTGCGGGGAATAGCAATCAGCCCCAGCATTTT
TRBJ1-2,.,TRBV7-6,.,CASRTYDSGYTF,TGTGCCAGCAGAACCTACGACTCGGGGTACACCTTC
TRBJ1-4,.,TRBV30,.,CAWSAGGSNEKLFF,TGTGCCTGGAGCGCCGGCGGGTCTAATGAAAAACTGTTTTTT
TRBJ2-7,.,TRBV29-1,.,CSVEFQGTSYEQYF,TGCAGCGTTGAATTCCAGGGGACCTCCTACGAGCAGTACTTC
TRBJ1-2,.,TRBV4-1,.,CASSQGWGVPYGYTF,TGCGCCAGCAGCCAAGGTTGGGGAGTCCCCTATGGCTACACCTTC
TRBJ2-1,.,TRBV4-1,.,CASSPTGSPNEQFF,TGCGCCAGCAGCCCCACGGGTTCCCCCAATGAGCAGTTCTTC
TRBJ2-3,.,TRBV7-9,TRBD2,CASRPRGGGTDTQYF,TGTGCCAGCAGACCCCGGGGGGGCGGGACAGATACGCAGTATTTT
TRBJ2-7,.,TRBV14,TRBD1,CASSVSQGLYEQYF,TGTGCCAGCAGCGTGTCACAGGGGCTCTACGAGCAGTACTTC
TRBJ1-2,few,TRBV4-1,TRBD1,CASSHMTGGNYGYTF,TGCGCCAGCAGCCACATGACAGGGGGTAACTATGGCTACACCTTC
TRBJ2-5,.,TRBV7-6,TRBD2,CATGGTRAGQETQYF,TGTGCCACGGGGGGGACGCGAGCGGGGCAAGAGACCCAGTACTTC
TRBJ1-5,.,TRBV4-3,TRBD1,CASSQETGGNQPQHF,TGCGCCAGCAGCCAGGAGACAGGGGGCAATCAGCCCCAGCATTTT
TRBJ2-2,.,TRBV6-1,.,CASSGSGLTGELFF,TGTGCCAGCAGTGGTTCGGGTTTGACCGGGGAGCTGTTTTTT
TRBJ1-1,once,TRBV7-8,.,CASSLTPQAPEAFF,TGTGCCAGCAGCTTAACCCCCCAAGCCCCTGAAGCTTTCTTT
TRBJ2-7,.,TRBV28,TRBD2,CASSRIQGGRRGGLYEQYF,TGTGCCAGCAGTCGGATCCAGGGTGGGCGGCGGGGGGGCCTCTACGAGCAGTACTTC
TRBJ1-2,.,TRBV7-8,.,CASSLGFPGSVGGYTF,TGTGCCAGCAGCTTAGGTTTTCCCGGGAGTGTTGGTGGCTACACCTTC
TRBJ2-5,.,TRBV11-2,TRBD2,CASSLTSGGTFQETQYF,TGTGCCAGCAGCTTGACTAGCGGGGGGACTTTCCAAGAGACCCAGTACTTC
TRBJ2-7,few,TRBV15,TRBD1,CATSRISSGTGYEQYF,TGTGCCACCAGCAGGATTTCTTCCGGGACAGGGTACGAGCAGTACTTC